This T cell receptor beta chain was sequenced in a study of spatial heterogeneity in lung cancer. TCRdb re-analysed the 5' RACE reads in MiXCR, keeping a single row per CDR3 protein. The sample lists 100,000 to 110,000 distinct CDR3 sequences; approximately 4.7% were seen once. This clonotype was detected ten times or more. What it recognizes is unknown. Study observations and caveats: Tumors with more nonsynonymous mutations had more expanded intratumoral alpha and beta TCRs. For tumor T cells, estimated coverage reached only around 7% (alpha) and over 11% (beta).

The length of the CDR3 is 14 residues. J gave up 7 bases and V 1 base, and 4 bases lay outside the gene matches. CDR1 is ENHRY, CDR2 SYGVKD, per germline. Time point: sample taken at primary tumor resection. This sequence was found in a male donor with early-stage non-small cell lung cancer. The V gene is TRBV10-3, the J gene TRBJ1-1, with 9 positions matching TRBD1. The source material was lung tumor tissue, sampled at surgery. In nucleotides, the CDR3 is TGTGCCATCAGTGAGTTGGGACAGGGTGGTGAAGCTTTCTTT. Its translation: CAISELGQGGEAFF.